This is a list of T cell receptor beta chains from one sample in a study of radiation and T cells in renal cell carcinoma. The data were produced by immunoSEQ multiplex PCR, yet TCRdb's version contains in-frame clones alone and is incomplete. The table includes 130,000 to 150,000 clones, 70% to 90% detected once. The sample in question was blood, obtained from a patient whose treatment included radiotherapy and nephrectomy. The receptors come from a woman in her forties or fifties with renal cell carcinoma. CDR3s leave out the opening cysteine and the closing phenylalanine or tryptophan. D genes are given only for firm matches.

CDR3aa	v_gene	j_gene	d_gene
ARSADGFNQPQH	TRBV5-3	TRBJ1-5	.
ASRLWTGVYNEQF	TRBV6-5	TRBJ2-1	TRBD1
ASSLRGGGVNEQF	TRBV25-1	TRBJ2-1	TRBD2
ASSIVSGSGANVLT	TRBV19	TRBJ2-6	.
ASSQDDSYTGELF	TRBV4-2	TRBJ2-2	.
ASSLAGAQETQY	TRBV5-4	TRBJ2-5	.
ASSPRTGAVGYT	TRBV7-9	TRBJ1-2	TRBD1
ASSPAGTYNTGELF	TRBV7-7	TRBJ2-2	.
ASSLADLGEQY	TRBV7-6	TRBJ2-7	.
ASSSPDRANFEQY	TRBV6-5	TRBJ2-7	TRBD1
ASSPSSGLQPQH	TRBV6-5	TRBJ1-5	.
ASSLGTGDTEAF	TRBV7-9	TRBJ1-1	TRBD1
SVEVSGGREKLF	TRBV29-1	TRBJ1-4	TRBD1
ASKKFVGSYNEQF	TRBV2	TRBJ2-1	.
ASSYSGRLNTEAF	TRBV6-6	TRBJ1-1	.
ASSLGQNTEAF	TRBV7-9	TRBJ1-1	.
AISESSGVRAEAF	TRBV10-3	TRBJ1-1	.
ASSISTGGSYEQY	TRBV19	TRBJ2-7	TRBD1
SVGGRARTEAF	TRBV29-1	TRBJ1-1	.
ASSPSPDRGPNQPQH	TRBV19	TRBJ1-5	TRBD1
ASSLDRDVAKNIQY	TRBV27	TRBJ2-4	TRBD1
ASSESVGENTEAF	TRBV10-1	TRBJ1-1	.
ASSVEGGDEKLF	TRBV9	TRBJ1-4	.
ASSLFATTNEKLF	TRBV5-6	TRBJ1-4	.
ASSPPGSYGYT	TRBV19	TRBJ1-2	.
ASSQGASNTEAF	TRBV7-8	TRBJ1-1	.
ASSLDGQGGFSGNTIY	TRBV5-1	TRBJ1-3	TRBD1
AISPSGYGYGYT	TRBV10-3	TRBJ1-2	.
ASSLGGGRRETQY	TRBV5-1	TRBJ2-5	TRBD2
AVRPLAGASYEQY	TRBV10-3	TRBJ2-7	TRBD2
ASSKQTGDFDTEAF	TRBV13	TRBJ1-1	TRBD1
ASSEGRSSYNEQF	TRBV2	TRBJ2-1	.
ASSQETFTGSSGNTIY	TRBV4-1	TRBJ1-3	.
ASSVDLDGELF	TRBV9	TRBJ2-2	.
ASSRTGTGIDTQY	TRBV28	TRBJ2-3	TRBD1
ASSPTHQETQY	TRBV7-6	TRBJ2-5	.
ASSKGPKRVGNTGELF	TRBV19	TRBJ2-2	.
ASSLDLSDFYGYT	TRBV11-2	TRBJ1-2	.
ASSSVGQSYGYT	TRBV6-6	TRBJ1-2	TRBD1
ASSPPSDTQY	TRBV7-2	TRBJ2-3	.
ASTGTSSYNEQF	TRBV30	TRBJ2-1	.
ASSPPSRVTYNEQF	TRBV21-1	TRBJ2-1	.
ASPPGGQGALGNSPLH	TRBV12-5	TRBJ1-6	TRBD1
ATSRVLGMNTEAF	TRBV15	TRBJ1-1	.
ASSEERNTEAF	TRBV2	TRBJ1-1	.
ASSLDGVPYNEQF	TRBV5-8	TRBJ2-1	.
ASSRRSGPLETQY	TRBV4-1	TRBJ2-5	.
ASKGLAGAQGETQY	TRBV5-1	TRBJ2-5	TRBD2
ASSPSGSPSGNTIY	TRBV18	TRBJ1-3	.
ASSPLTVSTDTQY	TRBV9	TRBJ2-3	.
ASSPGIGETQY	TRBV18	TRBJ2-5	.
ASSLTSGENTQY	TRBV7-2	TRBJ2-3	TRBD2